The sample holds a few counts of the clone carrying this TCR beta chain. A much larger clone differs by one base, so this may be a read error. These data originate in a study of neurological immune-mediated disorders. TCRdb analysed the 5' RACE reads with MiXCR anew, one entry per CDR3 protein. This table has about 55,000 distinct CDR3 sequences, around 4% appearing once. The V gene's germline CDR1 is LGHDT and CDR2 YNNKEL (reference sequence). CDR3 length equals 12 residues. Trimming took 5 bases from V and 4 from J, leaving 8 bases between them. The chain has TRBV3-1 and TRBJ1-2; D is uncertain. The TCR comes from a man aged 25-45 years with multiple sclerosis. Sequencing was done on a sample of PBMCs. In DNA form, the CDR3 reads TGTGCCAGCAGCAAGATCACCTATGGCTACACCTTC. Its translation: CASSKITYGYTF.